This T cell receptor beta chain was obtained from a study of T cell clonality in common variable immunodeficiency. General study results and limits: TCRbeta clonality was increased in CVID versus healthy controls. In common variable immunodeficiency, TCR beta chains reportedly carried fewer deletions and N-nucleotide insertions.

Trimming took 4 bases from V and 3 from J; bases not matched to a gene: 5. Germline CDR1 reads MDHEN; CDR2 reads SYDVKM. This CDR3 comprises 15 residues. Sequencing was performed with immunoSEQ multiplex PCR; in TCRdb, only in-frame clones are kept and a portion is missing. This sample comprises about 40,000 clones, none seen once only. This clone was recorded many times. What it binds is unknown. The read terminates 3 residues before the CDR3 end, so the remaining end is supplied by the germline J gene. This chain uses TRBV28 with TRBJ1-2, with 10 bases identical to TRBD1. The sample consisted of peripheral blood mononuclear cells. This TCR was sampled from a person aged 18 to 70 in good health. Partial CDR3 DNA: TGTGCCAGCAGTTCGTCCGGGACAGGGGACTATGGC. Protein sequence: CASSSSGTGDYG. The full CDR3 protein is CASSSSGTGDYGYTF.